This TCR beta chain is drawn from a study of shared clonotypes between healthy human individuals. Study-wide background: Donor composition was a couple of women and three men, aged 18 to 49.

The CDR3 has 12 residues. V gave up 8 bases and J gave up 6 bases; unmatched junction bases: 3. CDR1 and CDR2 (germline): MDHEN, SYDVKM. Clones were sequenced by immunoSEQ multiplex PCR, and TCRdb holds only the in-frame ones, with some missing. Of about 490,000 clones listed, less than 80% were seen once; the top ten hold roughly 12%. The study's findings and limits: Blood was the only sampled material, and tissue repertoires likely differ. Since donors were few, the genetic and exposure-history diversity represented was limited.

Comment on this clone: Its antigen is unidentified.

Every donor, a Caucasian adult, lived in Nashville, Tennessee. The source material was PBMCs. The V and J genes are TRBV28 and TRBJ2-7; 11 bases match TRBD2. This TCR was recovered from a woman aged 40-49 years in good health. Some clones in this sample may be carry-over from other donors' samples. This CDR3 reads CASRLAGGEQYF. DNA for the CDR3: TGTGCCAGCCGGCTAGCGGGAGGCGAGCAGTACTTC.